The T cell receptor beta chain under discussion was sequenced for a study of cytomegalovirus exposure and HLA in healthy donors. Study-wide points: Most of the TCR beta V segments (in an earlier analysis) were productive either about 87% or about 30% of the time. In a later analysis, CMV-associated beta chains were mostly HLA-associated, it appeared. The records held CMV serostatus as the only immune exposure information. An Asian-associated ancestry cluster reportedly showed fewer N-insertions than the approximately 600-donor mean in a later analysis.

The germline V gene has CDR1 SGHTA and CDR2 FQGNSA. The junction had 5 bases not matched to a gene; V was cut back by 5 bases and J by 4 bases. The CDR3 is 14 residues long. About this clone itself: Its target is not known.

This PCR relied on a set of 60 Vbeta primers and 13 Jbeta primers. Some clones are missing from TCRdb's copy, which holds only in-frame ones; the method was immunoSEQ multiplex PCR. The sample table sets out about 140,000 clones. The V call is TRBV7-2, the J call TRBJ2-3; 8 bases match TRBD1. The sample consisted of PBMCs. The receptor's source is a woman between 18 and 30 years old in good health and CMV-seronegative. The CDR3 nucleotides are TGTGCCAGCAGCCCAGGACAGGGTTCAGATACGCAGTATTTT. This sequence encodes CASSPGQGSDTQYF.